The 30 T cell receptor beta chains listed next were all sequenced from one sample in a study of T cell responses to AZD1222 COVID-19 vaccine. Profiled with immunoSEQ multiplex PCR; TCRdb holds only in-frame clones, not every one. The sample has 150,000 to 180,000 clones; roughly nine tenths are singletons. This material consisted of peripheral blood, taken on day 0 of MenACWY control vaccination. Receptor source: an adult in good health.

The chain recombines TRBV4-3 with TRBJ2-1; 10 bases match TRBD2. From germline, CDR1 is LGHNA and CDR2 YSLEER. With 1 base clipped from V and 8 bases from J, the junction kept 8 bases outside the gene matches. The CDR3 has 16 residues. DNA of the CDR3: TGCGCCAGCAGCCAAGGACTAGCGGGTTTAACACATGAGCAGTTCTTC. Amino acid sequence: CASSQGLAGLTHEQFF.

V and J are TRBV12-3 or TRBV12-4 and TRBJ1-3, with D possibly TRBD1 on 6 matching bases. CDR3 length: 11 amino acids. Trimming stripped 6 bases from V and 8 bases from J, with 8 bases between. The CDR3 sequence: CASSYRDTIYF. DNA for the CDR3: TGTGCCAGCAGCTACAGGGACACCATATATTTT.

V gene TRBV5-6 combines with J gene TRBJ1-1; no reliable D call. Germline V gives CDR1 SGHDT, CDR2 YYEEEE. The CDR3 totals 14 residues. V lost 0 bases and J 1 base, leaving 7 bases between the germline ends. For the CDR3, the DNA is TGTGCCAGCAGCTTGGGGACGGGGAACACTGAAGCTTTCTTT. As protein: CASSLGTGNTEAFF.

The V call is TRBV9, the J call TRBJ2-2, with D tentatively TRBD1 (5 bases). V was pared by 4 bases and J by 3 bases, with 13 bases between. The CDR3 covers 15 residues. Per the germline V gene, CDR1 is SGDLS and CDR2 is YYNGEE. CDR3 amino acids: CASSPPRVDTGELFF. The CDR3, as DNA: TGTGCCAGCAGCCCTCCCAGGGTGGACACCGGGGAGCTGTTTTTT.

The rearrangement uses TRBV5-1 and TRBJ1-5; 8 positions agree with TRBD1. V lost 4 bases to trimming and J lost 7 bases; unmatched junction nucleotides: 7. Per germline, CDR1 SGHRS and CDR2 YFSETQ. The CDR3 is made up of 14 amino acids. Written as DNA, the CDR3 is TGCGCCAGCAGCGAAACAGGGGGATCGCAGCCCCAGCATTTT. Translated: CASSETGGSQPQHF. Variable domain in full (rest from reference TRBV5-1 and TRBJ1-5): KAGVTQTPRYLIKTRGQQVTLSCSPISGHRSVSWYQQTPGQGLQFLFEYFSETQRNKGNFPGRFSGRQFSNSRSEMNVSTLELGDSALYLCASSETGGSQPQHFGDGTRLSIL.

This clone was seen a handful of times. J is TRBJ1-5 and V is TRBV5-5; 9 positions match TRBD1. CDR3 length: 16 amino acids. With V trimmed by 4 bases and J by 6 bases, 11 bases remained unmatched. Germline CDR1 reads SGHKS; CDR2 reads YYEKEE (reference sequence). The CDR3 loop is CASSPDRGLQGQPQHF. The CDR3 bases are TGTGCCAGCAGCCCGGACAGGGGACTTCAGGGTCAGCCCCAGCATTTT.

This rearrangement joins TRBV7-9 to TRBJ2-1; tentative D call: TRBD1 (6 bases). V was cut by 3 bases and J by 8 bases, with 8 bases left in between. The CDR3 runs 12 residues. Germline-derived CDR1 and CDR2 are SEHNR and FQNEAQ (reference sequence). The CDR3 protein is CASSFRGYEQFF. CDR3 bases: TGTGCCAGCAGCTTCAGGGGCTATGAGCAGTTCTTC.

The gene calls are TRBV9 and TRBJ2-1, with D possibly matching TRBD2 (5 bases). V shed 4 bases and J shed 9 bases, with 17 bases lying between them. The germline V gene has CDR1 SGDLS and CDR2 YYNGEE. This CDR3 has 14 amino acids. The CDR3 DNA sequence: TGTGCCAGCAGCCCTCTTACCAGCGAGGGTGAGCAGTTCTTC. This gives the protein CASSPLTSEGEQFF. The full variable domain, with the rest looked up from reference TRBV9 and TRBJ2-1, is DSGVTQTPKHLITATGQRVTLRCSPRSGDLSVYWYQQSLDQGLQFLIQYYNGEERAKGNILERFSAQQFPDLHSELNLSSLELGDSALYFCASSPLTSEGEQFFGPGTRLTVL.

CDR3 bases: TGTGCCAGCAGCCAATGGCCAGGGGAGACTGAAGCTTTCTTT. Its protein is CASSQWPGETEAFF. J is TRBJ1-1 and V is TRBV16; D perhaps matches TRBD1 (6 bases). The CDR3 spans 14 residues. Germline CDR1 reads KGHSY; CDR2 reads FQNENV. V was trimmed by 1 base and J by 5 bases, leaving 11 bases between them.

The gene calls are TRBV19 and TRBJ2-5, with D unresolved. The germline V gene encodes CDR1 LNHDA and CDR2 SQIVND (reference sequence). The CDR3 totals 13 residues. CDR3 region: CASENRIGETQYF. Written as DNA, the CDR3 is TGTGCTTCCGAGAATCGGATTGGGGAGACCCAGTACTTC.

This clone appeared a single time. This sequence joins TRBV27 and TRBJ2-3, with D perhaps matching TRBD2 (5 bases). Trimming took off 7 bases at V and 2 bases at J, with 16 bases between the two ends. This CDR3 is built from 15 residues. CDR1 is MNHEY, CDR2 SMNVEV, per germline (reference sequence). The CDR3 sequence is CASTPLGVHTDTQYF. CDR3 in DNA: TGTGCCAGCACCCCCCTGGGAGTTCACACAGATACGCAGTATTTT.

This clone was seen once. V and J are TRBV5-1 and TRBJ1-1; D remains ambiguous. The CDR3 length is 15 residues. Trimming left V 1 base short and J 0 bases short, with 10 bases between. Germline-derived CDR1 and CDR2 are SGHRS and YFSETQ. The chain's CDR3 is CASSLYEIMNTEAFF. The CDR3, as DNA: TGCGCCAGCAGCTTGTACGAGATTATGAACACTGAAGCTTTCTTT.

This clone was seen a few times. V and J are TRBV6-6 and TRBJ2-2; D possibly corresponds to TRBD2 (6 bases). Germline V gene sequence: CDR1 MNHNY, CDR2 SVGAGI (reference sequence). The CDR3 consists of 14 residues. CDR3 sequence reads: CVSSRGREFGELFF. The CDR3 region has the DNA TGTGTCTCCTCGCGCGGACGGGAGTTCGGGGAGCTGTTTTTT.

The J gene is TRBJ1-5, the V gene TRBV5-1, with 10 bases fitting TRBD1. V was clipped by 1 base and J by 11 bases; unmatched bases: 6. The CDR3 has 14 amino acids. The germline gives CDR1 SGHRS, CDR2 YFSETQ. The CDR3 here is CASSLSGDRGSQHF. For the CDR3, the DNA is TGCGCCAGCAGCTTGTCCGGGGACAGGGGTTCCCAGCATTTT.

The CDR3 here is CASNDPLSGNTIYF. As DNA, the CDR3 is TGCGCCAGCAACGACCCCCTCTCTGGAAACACCATATATTTT. The rearrangement uses TRBV4-1 and TRBJ1-3; D remains unclear. Germline loops: CDR1 MGHRA, CDR2 YSYEKL. This CDR3 is 14 amino acids long. V was cut by 7 bases and J by 0 bases, with 10 bases left in between.

This clone was observed a handful of times. The rearrangement links TRBV6-5 to TRBJ1-2; D is unclear. This CDR3 contains 13 residues. Germline CDR1 is MNHEY and CDR2 is SVGAGI. The V end was cut by 2 bases, the J end by 8 bases, with 12 bases between. CDR3 bases: TGTGCCAGCAGTTACGTGGGAAAGAGAGGCTACACCTTC. This sequence encodes CASSYVGKRGYTF.

This sequence joins TRBV9 and TRBJ2-7, with 8 bases aligning to TRBD2. Germline V gene lookup returns CDR1 SGDLS and CDR2 YYNGEE. The CDR3 totals 15 residues. Germline trimming cut 2 bases from V and 0 bases from J; bases unmatched to any gene: 4. The CDR3 here is CASSVSGSVSYEQYF. For the CDR3, the DNA is TGTGCCAGCAGCGTGAGCGGGAGTGTCTCCTACGAGCAGTACTTC. Together with reference TRBV9 and TRBJ2-7, the CDR3 gives the full variable domain: DSGVTQTPKHLITATGQRVTLRCSPRSGDLSVYWYQQSLDQGLQFLIQYYNGEERAKGNILERFSAQQFPDLHSELNLSSLELGDSALYFCASSVSGSVSYEQYFGPGTRLTVT.

The rearrangement uses TRBV10-1 and TRBJ2-1; TRBD1 matches at 11 bases. V shed 7 bases and J 10 bases; nucleotides not matched to a gene: 9. Germline loops: CDR1 WNHNN, CDR2 SYGVQD (reference sequence). There are 14 residues in the CDR3. CDR3 sequence (DNA): TGCGCCAGCACCCGGACAGGGGGCCTAGGAGAGCAGTTCTTC. Translating it yields CASTRTGGLGEQFF.

The rearrangement links TRBV10-3 to TRBJ2-3, with TRBD2 as a possible D gene (6 bases). This CDR3 contains 10 residues. V lost 10 bases to trimming and J lost 10 bases, with 12 bases between them. Looked up from germline, CDR1 is ENHRY and CDR2 is SYGVKD. CDR3 region: CASGLTPQYF. CDR3 nucleotide sequence: TGTGCCAGCGGACTAACTCCGCAGTATTTT.

The rearrangement links TRBV5-1 to TRBJ1-6, with 12 nucleotides matching TRBD1. Germline V lookup: CDR1 SGHRS, CDR2 YFSETQ. V shed 4 bases and J 8 bases; nucleotides not matched to a gene: 4. This CDR3 has 15 amino acids. The CDR3 bases are TGCGCCAGCAGCGGGACAGGGGGCTGGGATTCACCCCTCCACTTT. Protein sequence: CASSGTGGWDSPLHF.

V usage is TRBV7-9 and J usage is TRBJ1-6; D remains unclear. The CDR3 is 13 residues long. Germline-derived CDR1 and CDR2 are SEHNR and FQNEAQ (reference sequence). V lost 5 bases and J 7 bases, leaving 9 bases between the germline ends. CDR3 nucleotide sequence: TGTGCCAGCAGCCCAAACTTGAATTCACCCCTCCACTTT. Its translation is CASSPNLNSPLHF.

The chain is built from TRBV5-8 and TRBJ1-4; D may be TRBD1 (5 bases). Trimming cost V 6 bases and J 8 bases, with 17 bases left between them. Germline V gene lookup returns CDR1 SGHTS and CDR2 YDEGEE. This CDR3 contains 14 residues. The DNA of the CDR3 is TGTGCCAGCACCCCGGGAGGCTGGGGGGAAAAACTGTTTTTT. Translating gives CASTPGGWGEKLFF. Full variable domain (remainder filled in from reference TRBV5-8 and TRBJ1-4): EAGVTQSPTHLIKTRGQQATLRCSPISGHTSVYWYQQALGLGLQFLLWYDEGEERNRGNFPPRFSGRQFPNYSSELNVNALELEDSALYLCASTPGGWGEKLFFGSGTQLSVL.

V is TRBV28 and J is TRBJ1-6; possible D gene TRBD1, 6 bases. Trimming removed 5 bases from V and 7 bases from J, with 15 bases in between. The CDR3 sequence is 15 residues long. From germline, CDR1 is MDHEN and CDR2 SYDVKM. The CDR3 DNA reads as TGTGCCAGCAGTGGTTCCGGGACACGGAATTCACCCCTCCACTTT. It specifies CASSGSGTRNSPLHF.

V gene TRBV6-4 combines with J gene TRBJ2-2; 8 bases fit TRBD1. The V gene end was trimmed by 0 bases and the J gene end by 3 bases; junction bases not matched to a gene: 0. This CDR3 spans 15 amino acids. In germline, CDR1 is MRHNA, CDR2 SNTAGT. The CDR3 DNA reads as TGTGCCAGCAGTGACTCGGACAGGGACACCGGGGAGCTGTTTTTT. Translated, it gives CASSDSDRDTGELFF.

This clone appeared once. The chain couples TRBV4-1 to TRBJ1-4; 8 bases map to TRBD1. With V trimmed by 4 bases and J by 8 bases, 9 bases remained unmatched. The CDR3 length is 15 residues. Germline V gene sequence: CDR1 MGHRA, CDR2 YSYEKL. CDR3: CASSPQGASSEKLFF. The CDR3 DNA is TGCGCCAGCAGCCCGCAGGGGGCGTCGAGCGAAAAACTGTTTTTT.

This rearrangement joins TRBV29-1 to TRBJ1-2, with 10 bases matching TRBD1. Germline assignment: CDR1 SQVTM and CDR2 ANQGSEA. The CDR3 contains 13 residues. The J segment lost 6 bases and the V segment lost 2 bases, leaving 3 bases of the junction unmatched. The DNA of the CDR3 is TGCAGCGTTGAAAGACAGGGGGCAAATGGCTACACCTTC. Its protein product is CSVERQGANGYTF.

This clone was counted a single time. V is TRBV5-1 and J is TRBJ2-5, with D tentatively TRBD1 (6 bases). CDR3 length: 13 residues. V was shortened by 2 bases and J by 5 bases, with 10 bases between the two germline ends. Germline-derived CDR1 and CDR2 are SGHRS and YFSETQ. CDR3 DNA sequence: TGCGCCAGCAGCTTACAGGGCGTCGAGACCCAGTACTTC. The encoded protein is CASSLQGVETQYF.

The J gene is TRBJ1-2, the V gene TRBV27, with TRBD1 matching over 8 bases. The V and J ends lost 6 bases and 0 bases, in that order; junction bases with no gene match: 3. This CDR3 is 14 amino acids long. The germline V gene encodes CDR1 MNHEY and CDR2 SMNVEV (reference sequence). DNA for the CDR3: TGTGCCAGCAGCAGGGACAGGACTAACTATGGCTACACCTTC. Translating gives CASSRDRTNYGYTF.

The rearrangement links TRBV6-1 to TRBJ2-7; D remains ambiguous. Per the germline V gene, CDR1 is MNHNS and CDR2 is SASEGT. Trimming cost V 2 bases and J 3 bases, with 5 bases left between them. CDR3 size: 12 residues. The CDR3 sequence: CASSEQLYEQYV. CDR3 coding DNA: TGTGCCAGCAGTGAACAACTCTACGAGCAGTACGTC.

This clone was picked up a small number of times. The chain uses TRBV6-5 and TRBJ1-2; 9 nucleotides align to TRBD1. The germline CDR1 and CDR2 sequences are MNHEY and SVGAGI. There are 14 residues in the CDR3. The V segment lost 7 bases and the J segment 4 bases; nucleotides outside the gene matches: 7. The CDR3 region has the DNA TGTGCCAGCATCGAAGGGACAGGGATCTATGGCTACACCTTC. Translation: CASIEGTGIYGYTF.